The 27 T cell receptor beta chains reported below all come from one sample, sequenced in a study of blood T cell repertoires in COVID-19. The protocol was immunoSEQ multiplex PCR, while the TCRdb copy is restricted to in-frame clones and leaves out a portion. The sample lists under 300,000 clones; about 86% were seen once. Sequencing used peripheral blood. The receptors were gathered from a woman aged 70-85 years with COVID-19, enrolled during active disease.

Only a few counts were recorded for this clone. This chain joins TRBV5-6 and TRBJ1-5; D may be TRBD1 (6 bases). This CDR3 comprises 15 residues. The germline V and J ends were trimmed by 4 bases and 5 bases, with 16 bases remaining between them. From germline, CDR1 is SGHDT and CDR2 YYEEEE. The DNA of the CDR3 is TGTGCCAGCAGCCGGAGGGGGGGGCAGGATCAGCCCCAGCATTTT. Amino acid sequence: CASSRRGGQDQPQHF.

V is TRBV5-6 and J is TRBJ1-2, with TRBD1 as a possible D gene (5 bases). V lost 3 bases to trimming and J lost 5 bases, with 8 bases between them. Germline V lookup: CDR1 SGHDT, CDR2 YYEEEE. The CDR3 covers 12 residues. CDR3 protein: CASSSGEYGYTF. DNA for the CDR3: TGTGCCAGCAGCTCGGGGGAGTATGGCTACACCTTC.

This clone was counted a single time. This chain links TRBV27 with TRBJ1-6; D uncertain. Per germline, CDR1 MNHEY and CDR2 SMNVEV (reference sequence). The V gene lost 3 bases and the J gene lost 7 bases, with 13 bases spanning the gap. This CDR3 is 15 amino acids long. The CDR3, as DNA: TGTGCCAGCAGTTTGTTCGGGATTTCCAATTCACCCCTCCACTTT. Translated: CASSLFGISNSPLHF.

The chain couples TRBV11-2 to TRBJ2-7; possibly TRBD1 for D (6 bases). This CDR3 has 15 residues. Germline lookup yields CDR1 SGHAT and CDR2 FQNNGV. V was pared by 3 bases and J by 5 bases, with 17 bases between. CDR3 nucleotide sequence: TGTGCCAGCAGCTTTGGGGGCAGGGTGGGGGACGAGCAGTACTTC. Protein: CASSFGGRVGDEQYF.

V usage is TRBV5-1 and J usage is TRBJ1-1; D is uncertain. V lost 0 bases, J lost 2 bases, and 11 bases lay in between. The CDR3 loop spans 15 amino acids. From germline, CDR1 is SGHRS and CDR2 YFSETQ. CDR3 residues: CASSLDRGVNTEAFF. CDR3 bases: TGCGCCAGCAGCTTGGATCGGGGTGTCAACACTGAAGCTTTCTTT.

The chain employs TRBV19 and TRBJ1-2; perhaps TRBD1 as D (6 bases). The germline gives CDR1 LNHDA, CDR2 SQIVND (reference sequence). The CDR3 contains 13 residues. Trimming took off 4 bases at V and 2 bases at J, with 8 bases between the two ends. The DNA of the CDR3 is TGTGCCAGTAGTAGTCAGGGGAACTATGGCTACACCTTC. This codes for CASSSQGNYGYTF.

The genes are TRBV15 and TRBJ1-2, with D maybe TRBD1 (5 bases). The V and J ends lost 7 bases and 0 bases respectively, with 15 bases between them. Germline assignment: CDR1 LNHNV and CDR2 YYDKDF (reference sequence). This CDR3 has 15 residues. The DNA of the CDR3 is TGTGCCACCACTCAGGGCAGCCCACCTAACTATGGCTACACCTTC. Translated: CATTQGSPPNYGYTF.

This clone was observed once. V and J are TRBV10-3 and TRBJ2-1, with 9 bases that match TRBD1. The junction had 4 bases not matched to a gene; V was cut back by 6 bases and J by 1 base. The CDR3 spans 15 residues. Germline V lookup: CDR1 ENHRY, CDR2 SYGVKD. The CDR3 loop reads CAIRGTGPSYNEQFF. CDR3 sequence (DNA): TGTGCCATCAGGGGGACAGGGCCGTCCTACAATGAGCAGTTCTTC.

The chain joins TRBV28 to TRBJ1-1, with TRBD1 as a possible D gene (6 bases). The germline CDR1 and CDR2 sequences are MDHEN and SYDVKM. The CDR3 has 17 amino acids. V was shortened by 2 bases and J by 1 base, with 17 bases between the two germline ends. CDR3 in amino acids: CASSLGAGVKRNTEAFF. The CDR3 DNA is TGTGCCAGCAGTTTAGGCGCAGGGGTGAAACGGAACACTGAAGCTTTCTTT.

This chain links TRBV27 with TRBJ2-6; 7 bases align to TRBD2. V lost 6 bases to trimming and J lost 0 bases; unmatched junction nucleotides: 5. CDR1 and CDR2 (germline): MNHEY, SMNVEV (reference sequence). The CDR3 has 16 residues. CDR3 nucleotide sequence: TGTGCCAGCAGGAGGGAGGGCACCTCTGGGGCCAACGTCCTGACTTTC. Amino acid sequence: CASRREGTSGANVLTF.

The CDR3 nucleotides read TGTGCCAGCAGCAAAAATATCCAGGGCCGCTCCTACGAGCAGTACTTC. Translating gives CASSKNIQGRSYEQYF. The rearrangement uses TRBV21-1 and TRBJ2-7; the D call in the table, TRBD1, was not verified against the DNA. TRBV21-1 is a recognized pseudogene. This CDR3 has 16 amino acids.

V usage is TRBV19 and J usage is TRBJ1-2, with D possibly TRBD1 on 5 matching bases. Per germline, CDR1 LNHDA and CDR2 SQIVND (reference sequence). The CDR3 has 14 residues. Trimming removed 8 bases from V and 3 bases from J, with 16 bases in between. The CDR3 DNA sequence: TGTGCCAGTTCGTTAATCCAGGGCTACTATGGCTACACCTTC. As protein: CASSLIQGYYGYTF.

This CDR3 reads CASSLLTSGGAVYEQFF. The CDR3 coding sequence is TGTGCCAGCAGTCTCCTGACTAGCGGGGGGGCTGTGTATGAGCAGTTCTTC. The rearrangement uses TRBV6-6 and TRBJ2-1, with TRBD2 matching over 14 bases. This CDR3 has 17 residues. Germline CDR1 MNHNY, CDR2 SVGAGI (reference sequence). Trimming cost V 5 bases and J 8 bases; bases outside gene matches: 11.

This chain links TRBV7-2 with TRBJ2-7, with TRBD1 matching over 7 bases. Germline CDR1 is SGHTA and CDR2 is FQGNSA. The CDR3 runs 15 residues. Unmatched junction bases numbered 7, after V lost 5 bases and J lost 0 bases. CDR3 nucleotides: TGTGCCAGCAGCGCCCAGACAGGGACCTCCTACGAGCAGTACTTC. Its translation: CASSAQTGTSYEQYF.

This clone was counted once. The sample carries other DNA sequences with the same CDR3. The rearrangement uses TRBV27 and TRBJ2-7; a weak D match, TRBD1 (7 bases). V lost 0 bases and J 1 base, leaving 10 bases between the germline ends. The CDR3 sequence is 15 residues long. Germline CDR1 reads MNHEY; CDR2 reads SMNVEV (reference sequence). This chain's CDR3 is CASSLSSGGSYEQYF. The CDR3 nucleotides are TGTGCCAGCAGTTTATCGTCAGGGGGGTCCTACGAGCAGTACTTC.

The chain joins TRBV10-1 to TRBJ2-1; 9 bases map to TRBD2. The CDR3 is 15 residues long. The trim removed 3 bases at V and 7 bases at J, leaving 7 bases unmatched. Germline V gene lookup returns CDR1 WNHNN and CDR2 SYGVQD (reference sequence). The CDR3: CASSELGGRGNEQFF. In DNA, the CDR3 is TGCGCCAGCAGTGAACTCGGCGGGAGGGGGAATGAGCAGTTCTTC.

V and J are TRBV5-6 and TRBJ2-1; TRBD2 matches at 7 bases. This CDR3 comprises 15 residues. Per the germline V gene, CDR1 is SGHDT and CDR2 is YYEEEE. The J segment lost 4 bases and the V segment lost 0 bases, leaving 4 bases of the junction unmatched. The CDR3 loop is CASSLVPGGYNEQFF. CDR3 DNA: TGTGCCAGCAGCTTGGTGCCGGGGGGATACAATGAGCAGTTCTTC.

CDR3 sequence: CASSLGGREYSPLHF. CDR3 coding DNA: TGTGCCAGCAGCTTAGGAGGCAGGGAATATTCACCCCTCCACTTT. The chain recombines TRBV11-2 with TRBJ1-6, with D possibly matching TRBD1 (5 bases). The CDR3 length is 15 residues. Germline CDR1 and CDR2: SGHAT and FQNNGV. Trimming cost V 1 base and J 8 bases, with 12 bases left between them. The whole variable domain, remainder taken from reference TRBV11-2 and TRBJ1-6, is EAGVAQSPRYKIIEKRQSVAFWCNPISGHATLYWYQQILGQGPKLLIQFQNNGVVDDSQLPKDRFSAERLKGVDSTLKIQPAKLEDSAVYLCASSLGGREYSPLHFGNGTRLTVT.

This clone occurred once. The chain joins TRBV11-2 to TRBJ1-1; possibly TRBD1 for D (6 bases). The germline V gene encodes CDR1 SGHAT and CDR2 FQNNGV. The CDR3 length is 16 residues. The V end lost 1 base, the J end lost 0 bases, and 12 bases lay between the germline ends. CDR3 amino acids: CASSLVGGQMNTEAFF. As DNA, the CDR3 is TGTGCCAGCAGCTTAGTCGGCGGACAGATGAACACTGAAGCTTTCTTT.

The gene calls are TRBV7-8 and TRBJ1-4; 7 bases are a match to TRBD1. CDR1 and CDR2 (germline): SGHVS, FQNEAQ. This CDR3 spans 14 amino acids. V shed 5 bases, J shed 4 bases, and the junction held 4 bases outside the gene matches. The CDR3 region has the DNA TGTGCCAGCAGCCCTGGGGACAGTAATGAAAAACTGTTTTTT. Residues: CASSPGDSNEKLFF. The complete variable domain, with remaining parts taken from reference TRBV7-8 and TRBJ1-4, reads GAGVSQSPRYKVAKRGQDVALRCDPISGHVSLFWYQQALGQGPEFLTYFQNEAQLDKSGLPSDRFFAERPEGSVSTLKIQRTQQEDSAVYLCASSPGDSNEKLFFGSGTQLSVL.

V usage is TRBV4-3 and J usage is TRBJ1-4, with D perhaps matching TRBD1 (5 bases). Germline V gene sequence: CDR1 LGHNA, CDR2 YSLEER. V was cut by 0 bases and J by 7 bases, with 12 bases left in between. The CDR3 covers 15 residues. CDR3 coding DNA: TGCGCCAGCAGCCAAGATGGCAGGGTCGCTGAAAAACTGTTTTTT. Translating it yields CASSQDGRVAEKLFF.

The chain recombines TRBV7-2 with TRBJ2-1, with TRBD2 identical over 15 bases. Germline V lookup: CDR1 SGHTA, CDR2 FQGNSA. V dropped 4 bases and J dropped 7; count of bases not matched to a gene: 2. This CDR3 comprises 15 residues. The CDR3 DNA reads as TGTGCCAGCAGCTGGACTAGCGGGGGGGCGAATGAGCAGTTCTTC. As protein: CASSWTSGGANEQFF. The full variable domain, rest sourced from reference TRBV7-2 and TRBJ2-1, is GAGVSQSPSNKVTEKGKDVELRCDPISGHTALYWYRQSLGQGLEFLIYFQGNSAPDKSGLPSDRFSAERTGGSVSTLTIQRTQQEDSAVYLCASSWTSGGANEQFFGPGTRLTVL.

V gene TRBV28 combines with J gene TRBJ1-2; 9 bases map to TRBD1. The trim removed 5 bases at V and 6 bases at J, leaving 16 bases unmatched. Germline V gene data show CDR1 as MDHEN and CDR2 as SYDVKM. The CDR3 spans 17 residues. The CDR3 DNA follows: TGTGCCAGCAGTACCGGGACAGGGAGGGGTTTAAAAGATGGCTACACCTTC. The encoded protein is CASSTGTGRGLKDGYTF.

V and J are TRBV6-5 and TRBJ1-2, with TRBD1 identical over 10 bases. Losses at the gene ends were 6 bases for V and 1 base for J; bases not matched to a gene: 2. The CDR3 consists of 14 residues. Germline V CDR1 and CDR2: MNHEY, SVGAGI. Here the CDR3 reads CASRTGGSNYGYTF. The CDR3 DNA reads TGTGCCAGCAGGACAGGGGGCAGTAACTATGGCTACACCTTC.

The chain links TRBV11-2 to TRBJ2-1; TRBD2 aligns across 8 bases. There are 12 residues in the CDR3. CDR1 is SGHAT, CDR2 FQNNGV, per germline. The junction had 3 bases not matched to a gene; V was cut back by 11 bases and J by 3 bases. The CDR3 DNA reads TGTGCCTCCGGGGGGGTCTACAATGAGCAGTTCTTC. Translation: CASGGVYNEQFF.

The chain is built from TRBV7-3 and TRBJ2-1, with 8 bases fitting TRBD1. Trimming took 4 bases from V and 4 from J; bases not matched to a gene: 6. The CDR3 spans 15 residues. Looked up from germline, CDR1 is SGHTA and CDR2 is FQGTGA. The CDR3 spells CASSSTGAPYNEQFF. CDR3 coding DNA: TGTGCCAGCAGCTCGACAGGGGCCCCTTACAATGAGCAGTTCTTC.

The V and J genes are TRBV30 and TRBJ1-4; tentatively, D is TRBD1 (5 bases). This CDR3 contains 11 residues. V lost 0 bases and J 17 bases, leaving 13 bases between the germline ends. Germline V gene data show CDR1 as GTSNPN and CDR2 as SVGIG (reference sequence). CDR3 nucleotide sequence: TGTGCCTGGAGTGTCGGACACTTAGAATTTTTT. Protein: CAWSVGHLEFF.